The 27 T cell receptor beta chains listed next were all sequenced from one sample in a study of blood T cell repertoires in COVID-19 (dated by TCRdb to about 2020). Library construction relied on the immunoSEQ multiplex PCR assay. In its TCRdb copy, this immuneACCESS table keeps in-frame sequences only and misses some clones. Where compared with another copy, unresolved V genes explain less than half of these, and the others have no known cause. The sample table holds 210,000 or so clones, of which 75% to 90% were seen once. Clones ranked in the top ten supply 4.8% of the sample. The sample comprised peripheral blood. The receptors originated from a woman aged 40 to 55 with acute or convalescent COVID-19.

This clone was counted only a few times. The rearrangement uses TRBV5-1 and TRBJ1-4; D possibly corresponds to TRBD1 (5 bases). The CDR3 consists of 16 residues. V was trimmed by 4 bases and J by 8 bases, leaving 21 bases between them. Germline loops: CDR1 SGHRS, CDR2 YFSETQ. The CDR3 spells CASSPGEIRVGEKLFF. The DNA for the CDR3 is TGCGCCAGCAGCCCGGGGGAGATCAGGGTAGGCGAAAAACTGTTTTTT.

V gene TRBV11-3 combines with J gene TRBJ1-1, with 10 bases that match TRBD1. The CDR3 consists of 13 residues. CDR1 and CDR2 from the germline V gene are SGHNT and YENEEA. Trimming at V came to 4 bases and at J to 7 bases, leaving 3 bases not matched to a gene. As DNA, the CDR3 is TGTGCCAGCAGCTCCGGGACAGGGGATGAAGCTTTCTTT. The encoded protein is CASSSGTGDEAFF.

This sequence joins TRBV5-4 and TRBJ1-1; D is possibly TRBD1 (5 bases). Trimming took off 6 bases at V and 6 bases at J, with 12 bases between the two ends. The V gene's germline CDR1 is SGHNT and CDR2 YYREEE (reference sequence). The CDR3 loop spans 12 amino acids. The CDR3 reads CASTRGGAEAFF. CDR3 sequence (DNA): TGTGCCAGCACCCGGGGGGGAGCTGAAGCTTTCTTT.

V gene TRBV6-4 combines with J gene TRBJ2-1; 10 bases align to TRBD2. The CDR3 consists of 15 residues. V gave up 3 bases and J gave up 5 bases; unmatched junction bases: 4. The V gene's germline CDR1 is MRHNA and CDR2 SNTAGT. Here the CDR3 DNA reads TGTGCCAGCAGTGAGGTAGCGGGGGGCCACAATGAGCAGTTCTTC. Amino acids: CASSEVAGGHNEQFF.

This clone occurred a few times. The chain uses TRBV5-1 and TRBJ2-5; D may be TRBD2 (5 bases). The CDR3 has 15 amino acids. Between the trimmed V and J ends, which lost 4 bases and 5 bases, there was a span of 18 bases. Germline assignment: CDR1 SGHRS and CDR2 YFSETQ. The CDR3 region is CASSIALVGGETQYF. The CDR3 nucleotides are TGCGCCAGCAGCATCGCACTAGTGGGCGGTGAGACCCAGTACTTC.

The chain has TRBV6-4 and TRBJ2-2, with D tentatively TRBD2 (6 bases). Per the germline V gene, CDR1 is MRHNA and CDR2 is SNTAGT. CDR3 length: 14 amino acids. V lost 7 bases to trimming and J lost 3 bases, with 12 bases between them. As DNA, the CDR3 is TGTGCCAGCACGGAGGGTGAGGACACCGGGGAGCTGTTTTTT. This sequence encodes CASTEGEDTGELFF.

V usage is TRBV2 and J usage is TRBJ1-5; tentative D call: TRBD1 (5 bases). The CDR3 consists of 14 residues. V was trimmed by 1 base and J by 7 bases, leaving 11 bases between them. Germline V lookup: CDR1 SNHLY, CDR2 FYNNEI. CDR3 DNA sequence: TGTGCCAGCAGTGAAGTCGGGAGGGACCAGCCCCAGCATTTT. Protein sequence: CASSEVGRDQPQHF.

The chain combines TRBV5-1 with TRBJ1-1, with a possible D match to TRBD1 (5 bases). The germline V gene encodes CDR1 SGHRS and CDR2 YFSETQ. The CDR3 sequence is 16 residues long. Deletions cut 5 bases from V and 1 base from J, with 18 bases between. The CDR3 here is CASSYNAGSPNTEAFF. CDR3 in DNA: TGCGCCAGCAGTTATAATGCAGGGTCCCCGAACACTGAAGCTTTCTTT.

This chain links TRBV5-1 with TRBJ2-2, with D unresolved. The CDR3 is 12 residues long. The V gene lost 6 bases and the J gene lost 6 bases, with 9 bases spanning the gap. CDR1 is SGHRS and CDR2 is YFSETQ in the germline V gene. CDR3 nucleotide sequence: TGCGCCAGCACGGGTCTTCCCGGGGAGCTGTTTTTT. Translating it yields CASTGLPGELFF.

The genes are TRBV7-3 and TRBJ2-2, with D possibly being TRBD1 (5 bases). This CDR3 region has 16 residues. Deletions cut 0 bases from V and 6 bases from J, with 14 bases between. The germline gives CDR1 SGHTA, CDR2 FQGTGA. The CDR3 DNA reads TGTGCCAGCAGCTTAACAAGCAGGGCCGGGTCCGGGGAGCTGTTTTTT. This encodes CASSLTSRAGSGELFF.

The gene calls are TRBV7-2 and TRBJ2-3, with 8 bases matching TRBD2. The CDR3 spans 16 residues. The V segment lost 0 bases and the J segment 2 bases; nucleotides outside the gene matches: 4. CDR1 SGHTA and CDR2 FQGNSA come from the germline V gene. The DNA for the CDR3 is TGTGCCAGCAGCTTAGCCCCAGCGGGGGACACAGATACGCAGTATTTT. This gives the protein CASSLAPAGDTDTQYF.

The chain carries TRBV7-3 and TRBJ2-7; D is unresolved. This CDR3 region has 17 residues. Trimming took 5 bases from V and 2 from J, leaving 22 bases between them. Germline V gives CDR1 SGHTA, CDR2 FQGTGA. In nucleotides, the CDR3 is TGTGCCAGCAGCCCACAGATTAGAAGTATTTACACCTACGAGCAGTACGTC. Translation gives CASSPQIRSIYTYEQYV.

The chain employs TRBV27 and TRBJ1-1; maybe TRBD1 (5 bases). From germline, CDR1 is MNHEY and CDR2 SMNVEV (reference sequence). The germline V and J ends were trimmed by 6 bases and 1 base, with 18 bases remaining between them. The CDR3 runs 16 residues. The DNA for the CDR3 is TGTGCCAGCAGAGGAATAAATGGGGCGAGGAACACTGAAGCTTTCTTT. Protein: CASRGINGARNTEAFF.

This chain uses TRBV6-5 with TRBJ2-7; 7 positions agree with TRBD1. Per the germline V gene, CDR1 is MNHEY and CDR2 is SVGAGI. CDR3 length: 13 amino acids. The ends lost 6 bases at V and 6 bases at J; junction bases unmatched: 8. The CDR3 loop is CASSPQGSGEQYV. The CDR3 bases are TGTGCCAGCAGCCCACAGGGGTCGGGCGAGCAGTACGTC.

This chain joins TRBV2 and TRBJ2-3; TRBD2 aligns across 10 bases. CDR1 and CDR2 from the germline V gene are SNHLY and FYNNEI. The CDR3 has 18 amino acids. Trimming at V came to 8 bases and at J to 0 bases, leaving 14 bases not matched to a gene. The CDR3 reads CASPSNSGGLTSTDTQYF. CDR3 in DNA: TGTGCCAGCCCGTCGAATAGCGGGGGGCTTACAAGCACAGATACGCAGTATTTT.

The chain uses TRBV4-1 and TRBJ2-1, with D maybe TRBD1 (6 bases). Per germline, CDR1 MGHRA and CDR2 YSYEKL. The V end was cut by 1 base, the J end by 7 bases, with 11 bases between. The CDR3 sequence is 14 residues long. DNA for the CDR3: TGCGCCAGCAGCCAAGTGGGCAGGGGTAATGAGCAGTTCTTC. This codes for CASSQVGRGNEQFF.

The chain links TRBV30 to TRBJ1-6; no definite D call. V was cut by 5 bases and J by 0 bases, with 8 bases left in between. Germline V gives CDR1 GTSNPN, CDR2 SVGIG (reference sequence). CDR3 size: 14 residues. The CDR3 is CAWLQSSYNSPLHF. CDR3 in DNA: TGTGCCTGGTTACAGAGCTCCTATAATTCACCCCTCCACTTT.

This clone was found a few times. V usage is TRBV21-1 and J usage is TRBJ2-2; TRBD2, as called in the table, went unchecked against the DNA. TRBV21-1 is flagged as a pseudogene. This CDR3 region has 17 residues. The DNA for the CDR3 is TGTGCCAGCAGCAAAGGACTAGCGGGGGGCGACACCGGGGAGCTGTTTTTT. It is translated as CASSKGLAGGDTGELFF.

This chain uses TRBV12-3 or TRBV12-4 with TRBJ1-2, with unresolved D. There are 13 residues in the CDR3. Trimming removed 4 bases at V and 3 bases at J, with 9 bases between. In DNA form, the CDR3 reads TGTGCCAGCAGTTCGGGAGAGTACTATGGCTACACCTTC. Encoded protein: CASSSGEYYGYTF.

The rearrangement uses TRBV7-2 and TRBJ2-3, with 14 bases lining up with TRBD2. V dropped 5 bases and J dropped 4; count of bases not matched to a gene: 11. The CDR3 has 18 amino acids. Germline CDR1 SGHTA, CDR2 FQGNSA. The CDR3 coding sequence is TGTGCCAGCAGCCCGATCAAGACTAGCGGGGGGGCCCCAGATACGCAGTATTTT. Translated: CASSPIKTSGGAPDTQYF.

This clone was detected once. The V gene is TRBV11-2, the J gene TRBJ1-2; 8 nucleotides line up with TRBD1. The germline V gene encodes CDR1 SGHAT and CDR2 FQNNGV. Trimming cost V 4 bases and J 5 bases; bases outside gene matches: 9. The CDR3 covers 15 residues. The DNA for the CDR3 is TGTGCCAGCAGCTCCACAGGGGGGGACCTGTATGGCTACACCTTC. It translates to CASSSTGGDLYGYTF.

This chain joins TRBV6-5 and TRBJ2-2; D might be TRBD1 (6 bases). V lost 7 bases and J lost 6, with 12 bases in between. CDR3 length: 13 amino acids. CDR1 is MNHEY, CDR2 SVGAGI, per germline. This CDR3 reads CASTDRLAGELFF. DNA for the CDR3: TGTGCCAGCACCGACAGGTTAGCCGGGGAGCTGTTTTTT.

The J gene is TRBJ1-5, the V gene TRBV10-3, with 9 positions matching TRBD1. V shed 5 bases, J shed 2 bases, and the junction held 1 base outside the gene matches. This CDR3 has 14 amino acids. Germline values: CDR1 ENHRY, CDR2 SYGVKD. CDR3 sequence reads: CAISRTGGNQPQHF. The CDR3 coding sequence is TGTGCCATCAGTCGGACAGGGGGCAATCAGCCCCAGCATTTT.

Turning to this clone: Different DNA sequences within this sample yield the same CDR3. The genes are TRBV15 and TRBJ1-2; TRBD1 is a possible D gene (5 bases). The CDR3 covers 13 residues. CDR1 is LNHNV, CDR2 YYDKDF, per germline (reference sequence). V was pared by 0 bases and J by 6 bases, with 8 bases between. CDR3 region: CATSREEGDGYTF. In DNA form, the CDR3 reads TGTGCCACCAGCAGAGAGGAAGGGGATGGCTACACCTTC. Supplemented by reference TRBV15 and TRBJ1-2, the full variable domain reads DAMVIQNPRYQVTQFGKPVTLSCSQTLNHNVMYWYQQKSSQAPKLLFHYYDKDFNNEADTPDNFQSRRPNTSFCFLDIRSPGLGDTAMYLCATSREEGDGYTFGSGTRLTVV.

J is TRBJ1-2 and V is TRBV10-3; 7 nucleotides align to TRBD1. Unmatched junction bases numbered 9, after V lost 3 bases and J lost 2 bases. The germline V gene encodes CDR1 ENHRY and CDR2 SYGVKD. This CDR3 is built from 16 residues. This chain's CDR3 is CAISDWSTGPNYGYTF. The CDR3 nucleotides read TGTGCCATCAGTGATTGGTCGACAGGGCCAAACTATGGCTACACCTTC.

The chain carries TRBV28 and TRBJ2-7, with 8 bases aligning to TRBD2. J lost 4 bases, V lost 7 bases, and 6 bases had no gene match. The CDR3 is 13 amino acids. Germline assignment: CDR1 MDHEN and CDR2 SYDVKM. CDR3 in amino acids: CASMAGGIYEQYV. In DNA form, the CDR3 reads TGTGCCAGCATGGCGGGGGGTATATACGAGCAGTACGTC.

This clone occurred once. The genes are TRBV19 and TRBJ1-2; D is unresolved. V lost 7 bases and J lost 2, with 11 bases in between. This CDR3 has 13 residues. Germline V gene sequence: CDR1 LNHDA, CDR2 SQIVND (reference sequence). This CDR3 is CASNPGGNYGYTF. DNA for the CDR3: TGTGCCAGTAATCCAGGAGGAAACTATGGCTACACCTTC.